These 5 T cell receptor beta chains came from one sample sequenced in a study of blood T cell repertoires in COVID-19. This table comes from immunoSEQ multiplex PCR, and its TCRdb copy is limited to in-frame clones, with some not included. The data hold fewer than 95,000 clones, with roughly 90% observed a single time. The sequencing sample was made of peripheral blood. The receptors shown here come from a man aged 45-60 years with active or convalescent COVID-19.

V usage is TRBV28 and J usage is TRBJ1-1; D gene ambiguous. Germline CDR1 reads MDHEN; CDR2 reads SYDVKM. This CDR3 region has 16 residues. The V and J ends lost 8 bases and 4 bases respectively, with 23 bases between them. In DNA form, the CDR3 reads TGTGCCAGCCACGAACATCGGGGAGAATCACCCACTGAAGCTTTCTTT. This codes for CASHEHRGESPTEAFF. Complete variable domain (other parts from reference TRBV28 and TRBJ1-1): DVKVTQSSRYLVKRTGEKVFLECVQDMDHENMFWYRQDPGLGLRLIYFSYDVKMKEKGDIPEGYSVSREKKERFSLILESASTNQTSMYLCASHEHRGESPTEAFFGQGTRLTVV.

DNA for the CDR3: TGTGCCAGCAGGGAAGCGGGAGGGGGCCACGAGCAGTACTTC. Its protein is CASREAGGGHEQYF. J is TRBJ2-7 and V is TRBV11-2, with 10 positions matching TRBD2. Germline loops: CDR1 SGHAT, CDR2 FQNNGV. The J segment lost 5 bases and the V segment lost 6 bases, leaving 7 bases of the junction unmatched. The CDR3 runs to 14 residues.

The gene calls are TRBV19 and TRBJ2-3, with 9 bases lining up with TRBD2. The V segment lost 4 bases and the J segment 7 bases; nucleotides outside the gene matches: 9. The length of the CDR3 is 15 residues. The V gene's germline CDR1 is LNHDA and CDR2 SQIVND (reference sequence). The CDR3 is CASSTQAGGAYTQYF. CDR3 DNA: TGTGCCAGTAGTACCCAAGCGGGGGGAGCCTATACGCAGTATTTT.

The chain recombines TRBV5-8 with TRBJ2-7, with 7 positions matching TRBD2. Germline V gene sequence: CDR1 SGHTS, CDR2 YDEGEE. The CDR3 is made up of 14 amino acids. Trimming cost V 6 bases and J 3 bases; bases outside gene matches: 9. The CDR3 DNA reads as TGTGCCAGCACTTTACTAGCGACCAACTACGAGCAGTACTTC. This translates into CASTLLATNYEQYF.

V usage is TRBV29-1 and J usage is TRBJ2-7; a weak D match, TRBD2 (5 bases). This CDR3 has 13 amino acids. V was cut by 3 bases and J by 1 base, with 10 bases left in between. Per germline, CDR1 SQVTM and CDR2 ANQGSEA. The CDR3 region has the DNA TGCAGCGTTGAGGAACGGGGATCCTACGAGCAGTACTTC. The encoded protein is CSVEERGSYEQYF.